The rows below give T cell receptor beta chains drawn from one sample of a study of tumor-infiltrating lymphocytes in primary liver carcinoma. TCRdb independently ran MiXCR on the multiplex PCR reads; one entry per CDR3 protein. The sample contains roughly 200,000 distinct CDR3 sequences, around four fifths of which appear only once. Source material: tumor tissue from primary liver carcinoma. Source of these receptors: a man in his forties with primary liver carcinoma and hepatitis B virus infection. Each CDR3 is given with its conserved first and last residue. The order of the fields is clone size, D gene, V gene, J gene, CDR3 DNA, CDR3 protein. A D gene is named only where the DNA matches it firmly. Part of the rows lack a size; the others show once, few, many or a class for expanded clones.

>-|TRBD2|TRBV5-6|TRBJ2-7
TGTGCCAGCAGCTTCGGACCAGCGGGAGTCACCAGCTCCTACGAGCAGTACTTC
CASSFGPAGVTSSYEQYF
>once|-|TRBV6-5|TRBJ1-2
TGTGTCAGCAGATCGCTCGGGGGGGACTATGGCTACACCTTC
CVSRSLGGDYGYTF
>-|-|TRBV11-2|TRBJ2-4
TGTGCCATCACCACCTCGGCGGTAGCCAAAAACATTCGGTACTTC
CAITTSAVAKNIRYF
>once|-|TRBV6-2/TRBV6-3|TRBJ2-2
TGTGCCAGCAGTAACTCTAGCGAGACTGGGGAGCTGTTTTTT
CASSNSSETGELFF
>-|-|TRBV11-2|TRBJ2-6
TGTGCCAGCCGCTTGAGAGGGAGAGCTGGGGCCAACGTCCTGACTTTC
CASRLRGRAGANVLTF
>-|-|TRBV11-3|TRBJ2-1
TGTGCCAGCAGCTCCGCCGGGCCCTACGATGAGCAGTTCTTC
CASSSAGPYDEQFF
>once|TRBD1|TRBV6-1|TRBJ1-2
TGTGTCAGCATAGTTTCCGAGACAGGGTCTGACGGCTACACCTTC
CVSIVSETGSDGYTF
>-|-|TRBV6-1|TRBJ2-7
TGTGCCAGCAGCCTGTGGACGGCCGTCTCCTCCGAGCAATACTTC
CASSLWTAVSSEQYF
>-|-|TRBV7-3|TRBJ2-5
TGTGCCAGCAGTCAGGGGAACCAAGAGACCCAGTACTTC
CASSQGNQETQYF
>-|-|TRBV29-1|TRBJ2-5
TGCATCCTGGGGGATGGAATCTTAGAGACCCAGTACTTC
CILGDGILETQYF